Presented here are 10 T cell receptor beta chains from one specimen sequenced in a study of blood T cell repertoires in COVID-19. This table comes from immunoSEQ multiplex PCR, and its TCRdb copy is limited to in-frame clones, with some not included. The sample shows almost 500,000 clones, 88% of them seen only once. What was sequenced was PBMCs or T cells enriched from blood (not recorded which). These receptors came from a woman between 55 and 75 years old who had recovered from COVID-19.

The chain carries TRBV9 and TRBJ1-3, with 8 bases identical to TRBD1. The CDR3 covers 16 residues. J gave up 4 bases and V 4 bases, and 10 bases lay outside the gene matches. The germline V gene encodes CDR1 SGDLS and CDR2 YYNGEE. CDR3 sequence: CASSPRQGLFGNTIYF. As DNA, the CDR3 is TGTGCCAGCAGCCCCAGACAGGGGCTATTCGGAAACACCATATATTTT.

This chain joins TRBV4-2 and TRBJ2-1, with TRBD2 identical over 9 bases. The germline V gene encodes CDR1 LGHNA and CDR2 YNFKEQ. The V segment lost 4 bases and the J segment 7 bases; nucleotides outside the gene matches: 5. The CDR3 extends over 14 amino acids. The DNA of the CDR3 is TGTGCCAGCAGCCGCGGGGGGGCAGAAAATGAGCAGTTCTTC. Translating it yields CASSRGGAENEQFF.

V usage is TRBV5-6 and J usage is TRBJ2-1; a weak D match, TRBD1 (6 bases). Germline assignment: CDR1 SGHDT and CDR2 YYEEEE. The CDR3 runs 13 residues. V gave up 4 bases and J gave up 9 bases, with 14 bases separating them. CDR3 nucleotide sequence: TGTGCCAGCAGCGTTAACAGGGCATCTGAGCAGTTCTTC. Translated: CASSVNRASEQFF.

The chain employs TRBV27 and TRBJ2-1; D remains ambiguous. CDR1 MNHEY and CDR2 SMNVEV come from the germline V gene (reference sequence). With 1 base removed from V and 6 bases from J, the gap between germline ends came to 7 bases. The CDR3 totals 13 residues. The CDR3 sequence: CASSLLLSNEQFF. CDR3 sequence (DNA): TGTGCCAGCAGTTTATTACTCTCCAATGAGCAGTTCTTC.

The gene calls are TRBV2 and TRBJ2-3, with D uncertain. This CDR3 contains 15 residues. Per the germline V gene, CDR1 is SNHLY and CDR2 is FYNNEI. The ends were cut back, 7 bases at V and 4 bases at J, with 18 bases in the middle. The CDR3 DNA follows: TGTGCCAGCAAAGGTCGAGGCGCCGTCGCAGATACGCAGTATTTT. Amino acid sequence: CASKGRGAVADTQYF. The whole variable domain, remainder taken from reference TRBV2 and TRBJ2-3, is EPEVTQTPSHQVTQMGQEVILRCVPISNHLYFYWYRQILGQKVEFLVSFYNNEISEKSEIFDDQFSVERPDGSNFTLKIRSTKLEDSAMYFCASKGRGAVADTQYFGPGTRLTVL.

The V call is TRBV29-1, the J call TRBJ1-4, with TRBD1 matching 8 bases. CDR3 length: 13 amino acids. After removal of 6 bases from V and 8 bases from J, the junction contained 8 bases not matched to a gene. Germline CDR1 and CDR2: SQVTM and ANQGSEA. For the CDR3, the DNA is TGCAGCGTCCGAAGGACAGGGAGCGAAAAACTGTTTTTT. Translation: CSVRRTGSEKLFF.

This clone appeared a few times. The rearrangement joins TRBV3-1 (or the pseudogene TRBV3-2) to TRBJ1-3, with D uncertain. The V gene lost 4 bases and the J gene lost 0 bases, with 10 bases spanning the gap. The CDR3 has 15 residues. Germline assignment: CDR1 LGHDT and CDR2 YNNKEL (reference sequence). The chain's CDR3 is CASSLPQVSGNTIYF. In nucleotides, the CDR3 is TGTGCCAGCAGCCTTCCCCAGGTCTCTGGAAACACCATATATTTT.

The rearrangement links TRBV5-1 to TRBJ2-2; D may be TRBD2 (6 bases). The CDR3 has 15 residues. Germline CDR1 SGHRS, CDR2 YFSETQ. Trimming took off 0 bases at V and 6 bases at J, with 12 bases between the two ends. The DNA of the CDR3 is TGCGCCAGCAGCTTGGAGGAGGGGTTAGCCGGGGAGCTGTTTTTT. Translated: CASSLEEGLAGELFF.

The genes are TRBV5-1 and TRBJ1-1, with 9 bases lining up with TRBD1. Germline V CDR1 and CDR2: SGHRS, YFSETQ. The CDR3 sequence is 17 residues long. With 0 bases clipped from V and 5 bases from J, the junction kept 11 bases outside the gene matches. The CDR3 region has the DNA TGCGCCAGCAGCTTGGAGTTACAGGGGGCGGAGGATACTGAAGCTTTCTTT. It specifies CASSLELQGAEDTEAFF.

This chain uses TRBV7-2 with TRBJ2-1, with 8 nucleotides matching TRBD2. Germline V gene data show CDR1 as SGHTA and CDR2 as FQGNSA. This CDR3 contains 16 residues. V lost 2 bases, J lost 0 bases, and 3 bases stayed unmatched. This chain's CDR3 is CASSLYSGTSYNEQFF. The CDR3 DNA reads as TGTGCCAGCAGCTTATATAGCGGGACCTCCTACAATGAGCAGTTCTTC.